This T cell receptor (beta chain) emerged from a study of tumor and adjacent non-tumor tissue in lung cancer. At the level of the study: Stage I to III disease affected ten to eleven men and 5 women aged roughly 31 to 76. Samples averaged roughly 4 million productive TCRbeta reads each.

RNA was extracted from bulk tissue without any cell sorting. More than 3 cm separated this lung sample from the edge of the tumor. The library came from three nested PCR rounds adapted from ARM-PCR protocols. MiXCR, applied by TCRdb to the multiplex PCR reads, yields one record per CDR3 protein. The data show tens of thousands of distinct CDR3 sequences, roughly 69% seen once. The CDR3 covers 20 residues. Per germline, CDR1 LGHNA and CDR2 YSLEER. General observations from the study: In normal lung, the top 100 clones were significantly more dominant than in tumor. Higher tumor TCR diversity was associated with shorter survival.

This clonotype was seen only once. The antigen remains undetermined. Because the CDR3 is missing its conserved closing phenylalanine or tryptophan, this is likely a read error. This TCR derives from a woman aged 55-70 years with non-small cell lung cancer. The chain has TRBV4-3 and TRBJ2-6, with 7 bases that match TRBD1. Specimen: distant non-tumor lung tissue. CDR3 bases: TGCGCCAGCGGCCAAGATGGGGGCAGGGGGATAATATCTGGGGCCAACGTCCTGACTATC. Translated: CASGQDGGRGIISGANVLTI.